These T cell receptor beta chains were read from a single sample in a study of blood T cell repertoires in COVID-19. Method: immunoSEQ multiplex PCR; TCRdb's copy keeps in-frame clones and lacks some. This sample has approximately 280,000 clones, with more than 75% found just once. Sequencing was carried out using peripheral blood. All receptors come from a young woman who had recovered from COVID-19. The CDR3 runs from the conserved cysteine through the conserved F or W. D genes are given only for firm matches. A clone size is listed for some rows: how often the clone was seen (once, few, many), or a class if it is expanded.

size | J | V | D | DNA | CDR3
NA | TRBJ2-7 | TRBV6-5 | NA | TGTGCCAGCAGTTACTCGAGGGGGTACGAGCAGTACTTC | CASSYSRGYEQYF
NA | TRBJ2-1 | TRBV7-2 | TRBD2 | TGTGCCAGCAGGGCGGGAGGTCCCTACAATGAGCAGTTCTTC | CASRAGGPYNEQFF
NA | TRBJ2-7 | TRBV28 | TRBD1 | TGTGCCGGCCGATCCCGGGACAGCTACGAGCAGTACTTC | CAGRSRDSYEQYF
NA | TRBJ2-4 | TRBV3-1/TRBV3-2 | NA | TGTGCCAGCAGCCTCGGACTTAGCATTCAGTACTTC | CASSLGLSIQYF
NA | TRBJ2-5 | TRBV2 | TRBD2 | TGTGCCAGCAGTGGGCCCCTAGCGGGGGGTTGGACCCAGTACTTC | CASSGPLAGGWTQYF
once | TRBJ2-5 | TRBV4-3 | NA | TGCGCCAGCAGCAGAACGACGGGAGTGAGGGAGACCCAGTACTTC | CASSRTTGVRETQYF
NA | TRBJ1-5 | TRBV6-5 | TRBD1 | TGTGCCACTGGACAGGGAGAGGCTCAGCCCCAGCATTTT | CATGQGEAQPQHF
NA | TRBJ2-5 | TRBV7-2 | NA | TGTGCCAGCAGCTTCGGACTTAGAGAGACCCAGTACTTC | CASSFGLRETQYF
NA | TRBJ2-3 | TRBV19 | NA | TGTGCCAGTAGTCCCAGTGGCACAGATACGCAGTATTTT | CASSPSGTDTQYF
NA | TRBJ2-4 | TRBV28 | NA | TGTGCCAGCCAGTTTGGGCAGGGAAACATTCAGTACTTC | CASQFGQGNIQYF
NA | TRBJ1-2 | TRBV29-1 | TRBD1 | TGCAGCGTTGCAGGGGGCAGTTATGGCTACACCTTC | CSVAGGSYGYTF
NA | TRBJ2-7 | TRBV7-9 | TRBD2 | TGTGCCAGCACCTGGGGCCAGGGAGGGTACGAGCAGTACTTC | CASTWGQGGYEQYF
NA | TRBJ1-5 | TRBV19 | NA | TGTGCCAGTAGTATGGGAGGGGGTCAGCCCCAGCATTTT | CASSMGGGQPQHF
NA | TRBJ2-2 | TRBV5-1 | TRBD2 | TGCGCCAGCAGCTTAGGACTAGTGAGGGCCGGGGAGCTGTTTTTT | CASSLGLVRAGELFF
NA | TRBJ1-2 | TRBV27 | TRBD1 | TGTGCCAGCAGTTTACGGTTCACAGGGGTCCTTCTGGGCTACACCTTC | CASSLRFTGVLLGYTF
once | TRBJ2-2 | TRBV18 | NA | TGTGCCAGCTCCCAGGGGCAGGGAAACACCGGGGAGCTGTTTTTT | CASSQGQGNTGELFF
NA | TRBJ1-5 | TRBV5-1 | NA | TGCGCCAGCAGCCAGGGTGGGAGCAATCAGCCCCAGCATTTT | CASSQGGSNQPQHF
NA | TRBJ1-2 | TRBV7-9 | NA | TGTGCCAGCAGCTCCATGGCCCTAGGTGGAGGCTATGGCTACACCTTC | CASSSMALGGGYGYTF
NA | TRBJ2-7 | TRBV6-2/TRBV6-3 | NA | TGTGCCAGCAGTTACTCATTCCAGTACGAGCAGTACTTC | CASSYSFQYEQYF
once | TRBJ2-3 | TRBV19 | TRBD2 | TGTGCCAGTAGTATTCAGCGGGAGCCCGGTACGCAGTATTTT | CASSIQREPGTQYF
NA | TRBJ2-1 | TRBV7-9 | TRBD2 | TGTGCCAGCAGCAATCTAGCGGGGGTCTTCGATGAGCAGTTCTTC | CASSNLAGVFDEQFF
NA | TRBJ2-5 | TRBV5-6 | NA | TGTGCCAGCAGCTATATAACGGTATCGGGGACCCAGTACTTC | CASSYITVSGTQYF
NA | TRBJ2-3 | TRBV27 | TRBD2 | TGTGCCAGCAGTTTCCAACTAGCGGGAGCAGATACGCAGTATTTT | CASSFQLAGADTQYF
NA | TRBJ2-3 | TRBV12-3/TRBV12-4 | NA | TGTGCCAGCAGTTTACGTTCGGGAGATACGCAGTATTTT | CASSLRSGDTQYF
NA | TRBJ1-2 | TRBV7-9 | NA | TGTGCCAGCAGCTTATCTGATGGCTACACCTTC | CASSLSDGYTF
NA | TRBJ1-2 | TRBV11-2 | NA | TGTGCCAGCAGCTTAGGCGGCTCTTATGGCTACACCTTC | CASSLGGSYGYTF
NA | TRBJ1-4 | TRBV12-3/TRBV12-4 | NA | TGTGCCAGCAGTTTGAGGTTCAGTGAAAAACTGTTTTTT | CASSLRFSEKLFF
once | TRBJ1-4 | TRBV25-1 | TRBD1 | TGTGCCAGCAGTGGGGGAACAGGGGAATGGTTCAATGAAAAACTGTTTTTT | CASSGGTGEWFNEKLFF
NA | TRBJ1-1 | TRBV29-1 | TRBD1 | TGCAGCGCCTCGACAGGGCCGAACACTGAAGCTTTCTTT | CSASTGPNTEAFF
NA | TRBJ1-1 | TRBV27 | NA | TGTGCCAGCAGTCCCTCCCCGGGATTTGAAGCTTTCTTT | CASSPSPGFEAFF
once | TRBJ1-4 | TRBV6-5 | NA | TGTGCCAGCAGTTACTCGGGCAGTGAACTGTTTTTT | CASSYSGSELFF
NA | TRBJ1-2 | TRBV6-1 | TRBD1 | TGTGCCAGCAGTGGGGAAGGACAGGGGGCGAACTATGGCTACACCTTC | CASSGEGQGANYGYTF
NA | TRBJ1-5 | TRBV19 | NA | TGTGCCAGTAGTATTGCGAGGGGGAGCAGCAATCAGCCCCAGCATTTT | CASSIARGSSNQPQHF
NA | TRBJ2-1 | TRBV5-4 | TRBD2 | TGTGCCAGCAGCCCGACTAGCGGGCGATCCAATGAGCAGTTCTTC | CASSPTSGRSNEQFF
NA | TRBJ2-1 | TRBV27 | TRBD2 | TGTGCCAGCAGTTTATCGCGGAGCGGGAGGGCCTACAATGAGCAGTTCTTC | CASSLSRSGRAYNEQFF
NA | TRBJ2-2 | TRBV5-1 | TRBD1 | TGCGCCAGCAGCCCGGACAGGAGGACCGGGGAGCTGTTTTTT | CASSPDRRTGELFF
NA | TRBJ1-1 | TRBV28 | TRBD1 | TGTGCCAGCAGTCCGGGACAGGGTGAAGCTTTCTTT | CASSPGQGEAFF
NA | TRBJ2-7 | TRBV28 | NA | TGTGCCAGCAGCCCCGAGTCCTACGAGCAGTACTTC | CASSPESYEQYF
NA | TRBJ1-3 | TRBV7-2 | TRBD1 | TGTGCCAGCAGCTTAGCCCAGACAGGGCGGGGAAACACCATATATTTT | CASSLAQTGRGNTIYF
NA | TRBJ2-7 | TRBV11-3 | NA | TGTGCCAGCAGCTTCGGTTCAGGGAATGAGCAGTACTTC | CASSFGSGNEQYF
once | TRBJ1-1 | TRBV18 | TRBD1 | TGTGCCAGCTCACCAGGGACAGGGGCAACTGAAGCTTTCTTT | CASSPGTGATEAFF
NA | TRBJ2-2 | TRBV11-2 | TRBD2 | TGTGCCAGCAGGAGACTAGCGGGAGGTAACACCGGGGAGCTGTTTTTT | CASRRLAGGNTGELFF
NA | TRBJ1-1 | TRBV2 | TRBD1 | TGTGCCAGCAGTGGTGGGACAGGGAGGTACACTGAAGCTTTCTTT | CASSGGTGRYTEAFF
NA | TRBJ2-2 | TRBV29-1 | NA | TGCAGCGTGATCCTAAACACCGGGGAGCTGTTTTTT | CSVILNTGELFF
few | TRBJ1-3 | TRBV2 | NA | TGTGCCAGCAGTTCGCGAGGGCCTGGAAACACCATATATTTT | CASSSRGPGNTIYF
NA | TRBJ2-3 | TRBV10-3 | TRBD2 | TGTGCCATCAGTGAGTCCCGGACTAGCGGGCTAAGCACAGATACGCAGTATTTT | CAISESRTSGLSTDTQYF
NA | TRBJ2-2 | TRBV10-3 | NA | TGTGCCAGCACAATCGGGACAAAACTTCCCGGGGAGCTGTTTTTT | CASTIGTKLPGELFF
NA | TRBJ1-6 | TRBV11-2 | NA | TGTGCCAGCAGCTTACTGGGAGGTTCACCCCTCCACTTT | CASSLLGGSPLHF
NA | TRBJ2-6 | TRBV2 | TRBD1 | TGTGCCAGCGAAACCGGGACAGGGCTCGTCCCTGGGGCCAACGTCCTGACTTTC | CASETGTGLVPGANVLTF
NA | TRBJ2-2 | TRBV12-5 | TRBD2 | TGTGCTAGAGGTTTGCAAGCGGGAGGGCCTGAAGGTCTCGGGGAGCTGTTTTTT | CARGLQAGGPEGLGELFF
NA | TRBJ2-3 | TRBV4-3 | TRBD2 | TGCGCCAGCAGCCAAGCAGGTAGCGGGAGCACAGATACGCAGTATTTT | CASSQAGSGSTDTQYF
NA | TRBJ2-2 | TRBV7-2 | TRBD2 | TGTGCCAGCAGCTTAGAAGTAGCGGGAGGTCGGGGGGAGCTGTTTTTT | CASSLEVAGGRGELFF
NA | TRBJ1-2 | TRBV5-1 | NA | TGCGCCAGCAGCCGATTGGACAGCTTATATGGCTACACCTTC | CASSRLDSLYGYTF
NA | TRBJ2-7 | TRBV6-5 | NA | TGTGCCAGCAGTTACTCGTTCATGGGAGAGCTGGACGAGCAGTACTTC | CASSYSFMGELDEQYF
NA | TRBJ2-5 | TRBV29-1 | TRBD1 | TGCAGCGCCGGGACAGTCGGAGAGACCCAGTACTTC | CSAGTVGETQYF
NA | TRBJ2-5 | TRBV4-2 | TRBD2 | TGTGCCAGCAGCCAAGTCGCTAGCGGGAGCCTCCAAGAGACCCAGTACTTC | CASSQVASGSLQETQYF
NA | TRBJ1-1 | TRBV3-1/TRBV3-2 | NA | TGTGCCAGCAGCCAAGCGGGTGAAGCTTTCTTT | CASSQAGEAFF
NA | TRBJ2-5 | TRBV4-1 | NA | TGCGCCAGCAGCCAAGTACTTTCATCGGAGACCCAGTACTTC | CASSQVLSSETQYF